Listed below are T cell receptor beta chains from one sample, sequenced in a study of PD-L1 blockade in urothelial cancer. Data came from immunoSEQ multiplex PCR; TCRdb stores just in-frame clones and leaves some out. Of 33,000 or so clones listed, approximately 80% are singletons. The material was PBMCs, obtained around atezolizumab (anti-PD-L1) treatment. Receptors originate from a man in his 60s with urothelial cancer. CDR3s include the opening cysteine and the closing phenylalanine or tryptophan. The order of the fields is D gene, CDR3 length, V gene, clone size, J gene, CDR3 DNA, CDR3 protein. A D gene is named only where the DNA matches it firmly. Rows give clone size only sometimes, using once, few, many, or a class for an expanded clone.

d_gene: TRBD2; len: 15; v_gene: TRBV27; abundance: -; j_gene: TRBJ2-1; CDR3nt: TGTGCCAGCAGTGCCCTGACTAGCGCCATCAATGAGCAGTTCTTC; CDR3aa: CASSALTSAINEQFF
d_gene: -; len: 12; v_gene: TRBV11-2; abundance: -; j_gene: TRBJ1-1; CDR3nt: TGTGCCAGCAGCTTAGGGGCTGCTGAAGCTTTCTTT; CDR3aa: CASSLGAAEAFF
d_gene: -; len: 14; v_gene: TRBV11-2; abundance: -; j_gene: TRBJ1-1; CDR3nt: TGTGCCAGCAGCTTACAGGGCATGAACACTGAAGCTTTCTTT; CDR3aa: CASSLQGMNTEAFF
d_gene: TRBD1; len: 15; v_gene: TRBV5-1; abundance: -; j_gene: TRBJ2-3; CDR3nt: TGCGCCAGCAGCTTAGGAGACAGGGGAACAGATACGCAGTATTTT; CDR3aa: CASSLGDRGTDTQYF
d_gene: -; len: 14; v_gene: TRBV5-4; abundance: -; j_gene: TRBJ2-2; CDR3nt: TGTGCCAGCACCGTCGGGGTGAACACCGGGGAGCTGTTTTTT; CDR3aa: CASTVGVNTGELFF
d_gene: -; len: 13; v_gene: TRBV7-2; abundance: -; j_gene: TRBJ2-5; CDR3nt: TGTGCCAGCAGCCCACTAGCTCGAGGGACCCAGTACTTC; CDR3aa: CASSPLARGTQYF
d_gene: TRBD1; len: 16; v_gene: TRBV28; abundance: once; j_gene: TRBJ2-7; CDR3nt: TGTGCCAGCAGATCCCACCGGGACAGGGGGTTCGACGAGCAGTACTTC; CDR3aa: CASRSHRDRGFDEQYF
d_gene: -; len: 15; v_gene: TRBV2; abundance: -; j_gene: TRBJ2-7; CDR3nt: TGTGCCAGCAGTGGTCTTGAGGGGTACGGGGGCGAGCAGTACTTC; CDR3aa: CASSGLEGYGGEQYF
d_gene: -; len: 16; v_gene: TRBV5-1; abundance: -; j_gene: TRBJ2-1; CDR3nt: TGCGCCAGCATCCCGGGGGCGGGGGCCCCTTACAATGAGCAGTTCTTC; CDR3aa: CASIPGAGAPYNEQFF
d_gene: -; len: 14; v_gene: TRBV27; abundance: -; j_gene: TRBJ1-2; CDR3nt: TGTGCCAGCAGTTTAGGACACGATAACTATGGCTACACCTTC; CDR3aa: CASSLGHDNYGYTF
d_gene: -; len: 17; v_gene: TRBV19; abundance: -; j_gene: TRBJ2-3; CDR3nt: TGTGCCAGTAGTATAGCTCTAACGGGGAGTAACACAGATACGCAGTATTTT; CDR3aa: CASSIALTGSNTDTQYF
d_gene: -; len: 17; v_gene: TRBV9; abundance: -; j_gene: TRBJ1-2; CDR3nt: TGTGCCAGCAGACACGGGGGGGGAGCGGGTAAAAACTATGGCTACACCTTC; CDR3aa: CASRHGGGAGKNYGYTF
d_gene: TRBD1; len: 15; v_gene: TRBV7-9; abundance: -; j_gene: TRBJ1-3; CDR3nt: TGTGCCAGCAGCTTAGGGGACAGGACTGGAAACACCATATATTTT; CDR3aa: CASSLGDRTGNTIYF
d_gene: -; len: 14; v_gene: TRBV6-1; abundance: -; j_gene: TRBJ2-7; CDR3nt: TGTGCCAGCAGTGACTTTTCTCGTACCTACGAGCAGTACTTC; CDR3aa: CASSDFSRTYEQYF
d_gene: TRBD1; len: 13; v_gene: TRBV6-5; abundance: -; j_gene: TRBJ1-5; CDR3nt: TGTGCCAGCAGTTCTGACAGGGATCAGCCCCAGCATTTT; CDR3aa: CASSSDRDQPQHF
d_gene: -; len: 15; v_gene: TRBV28; abundance: -; j_gene: TRBJ2-1; CDR3nt: TGTGCCAGCAGGGGGATCCGGGACAATTACAATGAGCAGTTCTTC; CDR3aa: CASRGIRDNYNEQFF
d_gene: -; len: 17; v_gene: TRBV2; abundance: -; j_gene: TRBJ2-7; CDR3nt: TGTGCCAGCAGTGAAGCGGTCTGGTCACCTAGCTCCTACGAGCAGTACTTC; CDR3aa: CASSEAVWSPSSYEQYF
d_gene: TRBD1; len: 15; v_gene: TRBV5-1; abundance: -; j_gene: TRBJ2-2; CDR3nt: TGCGCCAGCAGCTTGGGGTCAGGGGGCACCGGGGAGCTGTTTTTT; CDR3aa: CASSLGSGGTGELFF
d_gene: -; len: 12; v_gene: TRBV5-1; abundance: -; j_gene: TRBJ2-2; CDR3nt: TGCGCCAGCAGCTCTAACACCGGGGAGCTGTTTTTT; CDR3aa: CASSSNTGELFF
d_gene: -; len: 15; v_gene: TRBV30; abundance: -; j_gene: TRBJ1-6; CDR3nt: TGTGCCTGGAGTGTACGAGGCAGGGGCAAATCACCCCTCCACTTT; CDR3aa: CAWSVRGRGKSPLHF
d_gene: TRBD2; len: 18; v_gene: TRBV7-9; abundance: -; j_gene: TRBJ2-3; CDR3nt: TGTGCCAGCAGCTCCGAGGCTAGCGGGGACCCACGCACAGATACGCAGTATTTT; CDR3aa: CASSSEASGDPRTDTQYF
d_gene: -; len: 15; v_gene: TRBV11-2; abundance: -; j_gene: TRBJ1-6; CDR3nt: TGTGCCAGCAGCTTATGGGGCAGGGTTAATTCACCCCTCCACTTT; CDR3aa: CASSLWGRVNSPLHF
d_gene: TRBD1; len: 14; v_gene: TRBV27; abundance: -; j_gene: TRBJ2-7; CDR3nt: TGTGCCAGCAGTTATAAAGGGGGCACGAACGAGCAGTACTTC; CDR3aa: CASSYKGGTNEQYF
d_gene: TRBD1; len: 14; v_gene: TRBV19; abundance: -; j_gene: TRBJ2-2; CDR3nt: TGTGCCACTACAGGGGGCGCTGACACCGGGGAGCTGTTTTTT; CDR3aa: CATTGGADTGELFF
d_gene: -; len: 16; v_gene: TRBV15; abundance: -; j_gene: TRBJ2-3; CDR3nt: TGTGCCACCAGCAGAGATGGACCTCAAGCGGCAGATACGCAGTATTTT; CDR3aa: CATSRDGPQAADTQYF
d_gene: -; len: 13; v_gene: TRBV5-1; abundance: -; j_gene: TRBJ2-3; CDR3nt: TGCGCCAGCAGCTCCCGGGGGACAGATACGCAGTATTTT; CDR3aa: CASSSRGTDTQYF
d_gene: TRBD1; len: 16; v_gene: TRBV14; abundance: -; j_gene: TRBJ2-5; CDR3nt: TGTGCCAGCAGCCAAGGCACCGGCAGGGGGCCCGGGACCCAGTACTTC; CDR3aa: CASSQGTGRGPGTQYF
d_gene: -; len: 14; v_gene: TRBV7-3; abundance: few; j_gene: TRBJ2-5; CDR3nt: TGTGCCAGCAGCTCTCGGGGTTACGGGGAGACCCAGTACTTC; CDR3aa: CASSSRGYGETQYF
d_gene: TRBD1; len: 15; v_gene: TRBV27; abundance: -; j_gene: TRBJ2-5; CDR3nt: TGTGCCAGCAGTATCCGACGACAGGGGCAAGAGACCCAGTACTTC; CDR3aa: CASSIRRQGQETQYF
d_gene: TRBD1; len: 13; v_gene: TRBV2; abundance: -; j_gene: TRBJ2-7; CDR3nt: TGTGCCAGCAAGGGACAGGGGGCCTACGAGCAGTACTTC; CDR3aa: CASKGQGAYEQYF
d_gene: TRBD1; len: 14; v_gene: TRBV5-4; abundance: few; j_gene: TRBJ1-1; CDR3nt: TGTGCCAGCAGCGCTGGACAGGAGAGCACTGAAGCTTTCTTT; CDR3aa: CASSAGQESTEAFF
d_gene: -; len: 15; v_gene: TRBV4-1; abundance: -; j_gene: TRBJ1-6; CDR3nt: TGCGCCAGCAGCCAAGACGCTGGGGGGGCCTCCCCCCTCCACTTT; CDR3aa: CASSQDAGGASPLHF
d_gene: -; len: 12; v_gene: TRBV28; abundance: -; j_gene: TRBJ1-1; CDR3nt: TGTGCCAGCAGGGGGCACGGCACTGAAGCTTTCTTT; CDR3aa: CASRGHGTEAFF
d_gene: TRBD2; len: 20; v_gene: TRBV10-3; abundance: -; j_gene: TRBJ2-3; CDR3nt: TGTGCCATCAGAAAATTTCGCCCCGCCAGCGGGGCTAAAGGGGCAGATACGCAGTATTTT; CDR3aa: CAIRKFRPASGAKGADTQYF
d_gene: TRBD2; len: 16; v_gene: TRBV9; abundance: -; j_gene: TRBJ2-1; CDR3nt: TGTGCCAGCAGCGGAGGGGTTGGCGGGACTAGCGCTCGGCAGTTCTTC; CDR3aa: CASSGGVGGTSARQFF